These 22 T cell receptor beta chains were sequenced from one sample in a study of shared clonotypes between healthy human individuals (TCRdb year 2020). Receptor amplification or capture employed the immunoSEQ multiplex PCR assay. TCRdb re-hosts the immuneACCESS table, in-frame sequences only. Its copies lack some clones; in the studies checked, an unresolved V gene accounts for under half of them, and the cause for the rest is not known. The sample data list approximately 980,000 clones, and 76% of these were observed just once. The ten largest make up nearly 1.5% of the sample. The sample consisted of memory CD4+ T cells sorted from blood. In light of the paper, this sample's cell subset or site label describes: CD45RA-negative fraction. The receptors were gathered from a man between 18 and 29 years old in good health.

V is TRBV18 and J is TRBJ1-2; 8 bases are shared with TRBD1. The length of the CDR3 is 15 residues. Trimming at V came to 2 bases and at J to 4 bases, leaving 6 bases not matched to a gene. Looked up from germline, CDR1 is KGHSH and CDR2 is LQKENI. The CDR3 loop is CASSPTTDRGYGYTF. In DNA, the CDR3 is TGTGCCAGCTCACCAACTACCGACAGGGGCTATGGCTACACCTTC.

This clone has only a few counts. CDR3 region: CASSLVGSGYKETQYF. CDR3 DNA: TGTGCCAGCAGCTTAGTGGGTAGCGGGTATAAAGAGACCCAGTACTTC. The V gene is TRBV7-8, the J gene TRBJ2-5; 7 positions match TRBD2. CDR3 size: 16 residues. Germline CDR1 and CDR2: SGHVS and FQNEAQ. V shed 1 base, J shed 3 bases, and the junction held 8 bases outside the gene matches.

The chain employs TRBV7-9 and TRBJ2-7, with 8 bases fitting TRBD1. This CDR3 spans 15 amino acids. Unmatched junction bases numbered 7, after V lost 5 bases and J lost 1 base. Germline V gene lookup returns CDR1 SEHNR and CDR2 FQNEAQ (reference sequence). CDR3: CASSRDRGPSYEQYF. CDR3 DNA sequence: TGTGCCAGCAGCCGTGACAGGGGTCCTTCCTACGAGCAGTACTTC.

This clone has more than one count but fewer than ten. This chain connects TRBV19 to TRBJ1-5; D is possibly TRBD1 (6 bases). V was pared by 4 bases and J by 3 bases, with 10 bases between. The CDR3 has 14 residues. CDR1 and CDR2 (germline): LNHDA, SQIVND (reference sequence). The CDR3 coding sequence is TGTGCCAGTAGTACCACAGGGTCCAATCAGCCCCAGCATTTT. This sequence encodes CASSTTGSNQPQHF.

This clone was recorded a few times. CDR3 DNA: TGTGCCAGCAGAAGGGACGGGAATAATCAGCCCCAGCATTTT. This translates into CASRRDGNNQPQHF. This rearrangement joins TRBV2 to TRBJ1-5, with D possibly matching TRBD1 (5 bases). V was cut by 6 bases and J by 4 bases, with 13 bases left in between. CDR3 length equals 14 residues. CDR1 SNHLY and CDR2 FYNNEI come from the germline V gene.

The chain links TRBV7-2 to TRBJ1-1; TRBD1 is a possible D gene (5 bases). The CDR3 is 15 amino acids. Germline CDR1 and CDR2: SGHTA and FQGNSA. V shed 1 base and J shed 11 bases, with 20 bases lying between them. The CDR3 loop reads CASSLGSGTPGSAFF. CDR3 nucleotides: TGTGCCAGCAGCTTAGGGTCCGGGACCCCGGGTAGTGCTTTCTTT. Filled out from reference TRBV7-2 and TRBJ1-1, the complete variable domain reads GAGVSQSPSNKVTEKGKDVELRCDPISGHTALYWYRQSLGQGLEFLIYFQGNSAPDKSGLPSDRFSAERTGGSVSTLTIQRTQQEDSAVYLCASSLGSGTPGSAFFGQGTRLTVV.

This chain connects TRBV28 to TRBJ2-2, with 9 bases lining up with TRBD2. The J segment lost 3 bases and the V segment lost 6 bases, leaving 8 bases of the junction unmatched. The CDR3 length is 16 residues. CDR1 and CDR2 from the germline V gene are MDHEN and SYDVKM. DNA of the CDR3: TGTGCCAGCAGCAGTACCGGGACTAGCTACACCGGGGAGCTGTTTTTT. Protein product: CASSSTGTSYTGELFF.

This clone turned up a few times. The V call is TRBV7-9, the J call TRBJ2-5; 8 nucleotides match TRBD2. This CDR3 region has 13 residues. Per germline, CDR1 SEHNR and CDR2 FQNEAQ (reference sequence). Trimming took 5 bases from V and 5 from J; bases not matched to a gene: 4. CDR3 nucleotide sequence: TGTGCCAGCAGCCCGGGACTAGTGGAGACCCAGTACTTC. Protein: CASSPGLVETQYF.

CDR3 sequence reads: CASSRDRGSYNEQFF. CDR3 nucleotides: TGTGCCAGCAGCCGGGACAGGGGCTCCTACAATGAGCAGTTCTTC. The chain employs TRBV11-2 and TRBJ2-1, with 10 bases lining up with TRBD1. The junction had 1 base not matched to a gene; V was cut back by 5 bases and J by 0 bases. In germline, CDR1 is SGHAT, CDR2 FQNNGV. The CDR3 runs to 15 residues. The entire variable domain, with the rest obtained from reference TRBV11-2 and TRBJ2-1, is as follows: EAGVAQSPRYKIIEKRQSVAFWCNPISGHATLYWYQQILGQGPKLLIQFQNNGVVDDSQLPKDRFSAERLKGVDSTLKIQPAKLEDSAVYLCASSRDRGSYNEQFFGPGTRLTVL.

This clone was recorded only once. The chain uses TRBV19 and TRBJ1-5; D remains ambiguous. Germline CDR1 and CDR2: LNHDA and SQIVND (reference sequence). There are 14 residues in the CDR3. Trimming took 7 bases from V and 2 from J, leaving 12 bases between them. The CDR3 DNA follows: TGTGCCAGTACGCTCGACTGGGGCAATCAGCCCCAGCATTTT. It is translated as CASTLDWGNQPQHF. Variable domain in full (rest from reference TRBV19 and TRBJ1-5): DGGITQSPKYLFRKEGQNVTLSCEQNLNHDAMYWYRQDPGQGLRLIYYSQIVNDFQKGDIAEGYSVSREKKESFPLTVTSAQKNPTAFYLCASTLDWGNQPQHFGDGTRLSIL.

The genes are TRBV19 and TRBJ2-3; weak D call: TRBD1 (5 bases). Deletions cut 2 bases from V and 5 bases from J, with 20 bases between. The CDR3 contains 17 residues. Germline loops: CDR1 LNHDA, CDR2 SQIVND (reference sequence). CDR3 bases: TGTGCCAGTAGTATACCCCGGCAGCAGGGTAAAGGAGATACGCAGTATTTT. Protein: CASSIPRQQGKGDTQYF. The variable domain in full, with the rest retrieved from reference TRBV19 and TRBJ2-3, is DGGITQSPKYLFRKEGQNVTLSCEQNLNHDAMYWYRQDPGQGLRLIYYSQIVNDFQKGDIAEGYSVSREKKESFPLTVTSAQKNPTAFYLCASSIPRQQGKGDTQYFGPGTRLTVL.

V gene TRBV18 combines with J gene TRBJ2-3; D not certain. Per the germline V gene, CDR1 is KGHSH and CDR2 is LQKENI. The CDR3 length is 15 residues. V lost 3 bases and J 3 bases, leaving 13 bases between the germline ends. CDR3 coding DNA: TGTGCCAGCTCACCGGGTAAGGGATGGACAGATACGCAGTATTTT. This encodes CASSPGKGWTDTQYF.

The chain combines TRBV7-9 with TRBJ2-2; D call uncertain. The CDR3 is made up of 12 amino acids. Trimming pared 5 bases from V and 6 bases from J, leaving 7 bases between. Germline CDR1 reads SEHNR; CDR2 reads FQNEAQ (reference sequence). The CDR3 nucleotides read TGTGCCAGCAGCCGAGACGCCGGGGAGCTGTTTTTT. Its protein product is CASSRDAGELFF.

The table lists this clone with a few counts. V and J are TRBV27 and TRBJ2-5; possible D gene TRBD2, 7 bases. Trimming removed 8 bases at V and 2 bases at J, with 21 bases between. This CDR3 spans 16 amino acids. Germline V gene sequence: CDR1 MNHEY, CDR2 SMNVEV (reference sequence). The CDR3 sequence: CASHPLGRGQQETQYF. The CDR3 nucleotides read TGTGCCAGCCACCCACTGGGGCGGGGGCAACAAGAGACCCAGTACTTC.

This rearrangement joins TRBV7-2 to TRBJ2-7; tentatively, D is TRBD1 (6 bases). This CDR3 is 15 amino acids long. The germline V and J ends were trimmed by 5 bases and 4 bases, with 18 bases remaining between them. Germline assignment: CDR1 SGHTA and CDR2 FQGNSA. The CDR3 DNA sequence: TGTGCCAGCAGCCGTGAACAGGGTCCCTTTTACGAGCAGTACTTC. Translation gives CASSREQGPFYEQYF.

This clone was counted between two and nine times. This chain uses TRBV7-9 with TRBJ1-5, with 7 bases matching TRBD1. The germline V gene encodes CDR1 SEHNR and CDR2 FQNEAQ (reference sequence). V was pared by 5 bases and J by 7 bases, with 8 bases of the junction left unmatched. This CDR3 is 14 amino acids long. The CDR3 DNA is TGTGCCAGCAGCGCGGACCAACAGGGGCAGCCCCAGCATTTT. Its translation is CASSADQQGQPQHF. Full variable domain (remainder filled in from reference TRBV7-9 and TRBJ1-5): DTGVSQNPRHKITKRGQNVTFRCDPISEHNRLYWYRQTLGQGPEFLTYFQNEAQLEKSRLLSDRFSAERPKGSFSTLEIQRTEQGDSAMYLCASSADQQGQPQHFGDGTRLSIL.

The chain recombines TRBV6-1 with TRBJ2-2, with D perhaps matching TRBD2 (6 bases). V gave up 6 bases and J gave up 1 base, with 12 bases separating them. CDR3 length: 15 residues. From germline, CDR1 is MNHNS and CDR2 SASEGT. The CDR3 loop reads CASRGLILNTGELFF. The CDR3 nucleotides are TGTGCCAGCAGGGGACTGATATTGAACACCGGGGAGCTGTTTTTT.

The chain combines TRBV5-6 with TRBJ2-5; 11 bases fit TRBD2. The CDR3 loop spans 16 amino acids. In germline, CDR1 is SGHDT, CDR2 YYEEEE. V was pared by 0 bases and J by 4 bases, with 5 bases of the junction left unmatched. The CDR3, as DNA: TGTGCCAGCAGCTTGGTAGCTAGCGGGGGGTTAGAGACCCAGTACTTC. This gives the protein CASSLVASGGLETQYF. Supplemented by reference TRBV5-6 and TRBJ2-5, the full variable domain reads DAGVTQSPTHLIKTRGQQVTLRCSPKSGHDTVSWYQQALGQGPQFIFQYYEEEERQRGNFPDRFSGHQFPNYSSELNVNALLLGDSALYLCASSLVASGGLETQYFGPGTRLLVL.

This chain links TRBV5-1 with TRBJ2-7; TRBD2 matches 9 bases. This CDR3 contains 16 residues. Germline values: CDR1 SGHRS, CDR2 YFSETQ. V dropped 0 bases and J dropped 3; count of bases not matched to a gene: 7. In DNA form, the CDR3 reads TGCGCCAGCAGCTTGGACCAGACTAGCGGACTCTACGAGCAGTACTTC. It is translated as CASSLDQTSGLYEQYF.

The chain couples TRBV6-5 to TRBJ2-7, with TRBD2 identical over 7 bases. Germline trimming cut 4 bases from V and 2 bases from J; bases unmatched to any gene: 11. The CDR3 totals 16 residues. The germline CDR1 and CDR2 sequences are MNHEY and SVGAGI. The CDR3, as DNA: TGTGCCAGCAGTTCCCTTAGCGGGTCTACTACCTACGAGCAGTACTTC. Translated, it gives CASSSLSGSTTYEQYF.

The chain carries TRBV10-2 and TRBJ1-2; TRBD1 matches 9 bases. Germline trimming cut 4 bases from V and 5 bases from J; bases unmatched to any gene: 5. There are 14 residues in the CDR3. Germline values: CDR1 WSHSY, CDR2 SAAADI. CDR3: CASSGPGTGYGYTF. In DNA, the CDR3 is TGCGCCAGCAGTGGCCCCGGGACAGGGTATGGCTACACCTTC.

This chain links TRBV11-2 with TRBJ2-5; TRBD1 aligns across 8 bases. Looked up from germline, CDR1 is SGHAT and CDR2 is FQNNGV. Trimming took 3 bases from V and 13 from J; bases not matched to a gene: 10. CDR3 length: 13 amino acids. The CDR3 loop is CASSLEVRGTGYF. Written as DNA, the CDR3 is TGTGCCAGCAGCTTGGAGGTCAGGGGGACAGGGTACTTC. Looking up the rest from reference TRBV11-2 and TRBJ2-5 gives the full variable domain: EAGVAQSPRYKIIEKRQSVAFWCNPISGHATLYWYQQILGQGPKLLIQFQNNGVVDDSQLPKDRFSAERLKGVDSTLKIQPAKLEDSAVYLCASSLEVRGTGYFGPGTRLLVL.